This T cell receptor beta chain emerged from a study of regulatory T cells in long-lasting Graves disease. Study-level findings and limits: Persistent disease favored TRBV28, TRBJ1-2 and TRBJ2-5.

With 3 bases clipped from V and 9 bases from J, the junction kept 11 bases outside the gene matches. The CDR3 totals 17 residues. Per the germline V gene, CDR1 is MGHRA and CDR2 is YSYEKL. Arm-PCR with iRepertoire HTBI primers amplified the CDR3 regions for these TCR beta libraries. Per the authors' pipeline: Sequenced samples collectively carried roughly 60 TRBV and some 15 TRBJ segments. TCRdb passed the multiplex PCR reads through MiXCR, listing each CDR3 protein once. TCRdb's processing, not the authors', yielded these V and J calls. The data show 550,000 to 600,000 distinct CDR3 sequences, around 16% seen once. Notes on this clonotype: Its antigen is as yet unknown.

Time point given: newly diagnosed GD, antithyroid drugs for less than 3 months. There was RNA extracted from PBMCs, and the TCR library was made from it. The data also belong to a second study, concerning T cells in Graves' hyperthyroidism and ophthalmopathy. That source reports: With the HTBI primer set, the TCR CDR3 went through a first round of RT-PCR. Ophthalmopathy cases were set apart from stable hyperthyroidism by a 13 V-J model.

The material sequenced was peripheral blood mononuclear cells (PBMCs), taken at new diagnosis, from a patient treated with antithyroid drugs. The sequence came from a young man with Graves disease. The chain employs TRBV4-1 and TRBJ2-1; TRBD2 agrees at 13 bases. CDR3 loop: CASSHDPRTSGSIEQFF. CDR3 in DNA: TGCGCCAGCAGCCATGACCCCCGGACTAGCGGGAGCATTGAGCAGTTCTTC.